This T cell receptor beta chain was sequenced for a study of identical twins. TCRdb independently ran MiXCR on the 5' RACE reads; one entry per CDR3 protein. Of fewer than 250,000 distinct CDR3 sequences listed, around 15% are singletons. In its sample, this clonotype was seen a few times. V lost 5 bases to trimming and J lost 5 bases; unmatched junction nucleotides: 5. CDR1 and CDR2 from the germline V gene are SGHDT and YYEEEE. The CDR3 is 14 residues long. The sample also formed part of further work on T cells expressing NK-cell markers. That source notes: Clarity on HCMV specificity was lacking for the expanded NKG2C+ T cell clones.

Sequenced material: CD8+ T cells sorted from blood. The chain is built from TRBV5-6 and TRBJ2-3; 10 bases are shared with TRBD1. This clonotype was sampled from a woman between 18 and 29 years old in good health. CDR3 protein: CASSNGQGEDTQYF. The CDR3 DNA sequence: TGTGCCAGCAGTAACGGACAGGGGGAAGATACGCAGTATTTT. The variable domain in full, completed from reference TRBV5-6 and TRBJ2-3, reads DAGVTQSPTHLIKTRGQQVTLRCSPKSGHDTVSWYQQALGQGPQFIFQYYEEEERQRGNFPDRFSGHQFPNYSSELNVNALLLGDSALYLCASSNGQGEDTQYFGPGTRLTVL.